A single sample is the source of the 27 T cell receptor beta chains below, sequenced in a study of OX40 agonist ivuxolimab in advanced cancers. Method: immunoSEQ multiplex PCR; TCRdb's copy keeps in-frame clones and lacks some. The sample consists of about 120,000 clones, around 91% of them appearing once. The sample consisted of CD4+ or CD8+ T cells sorted from blood, taken in a trial of the OX40 agonist ivuxolimab. The source is an adult with an advanced solid tumor such as melanoma, head and neck, liver or kidney cancer.

This rearrangement joins TRBV28 to TRBJ1-3; 9 nucleotides line up with TRBD1. The CDR3 has 14 residues. The germline CDR1 and CDR2 sequences are MDHEN and SYDVKM. The V gene end was trimmed by 7 bases and the J gene end by 4 bases; junction bases not matched to a gene: 5. CDR3 DNA: TGTGCCAGCATCCTTGGGACAGGGGGAAACACCATATATTTT. Protein sequence: CASILGTGGNTIYF.

V gene TRBV7-3 combines with J gene TRBJ2-7; tentative D call: TRBD1 (6 bases). Germline assignment: CDR1 SGHTA and CDR2 FQGTGA. The CDR3 is 13 residues long. V was trimmed by 4 bases and J by 7 bases, leaving 14 bases between them. The CDR3 DNA follows: TGTGCCAGCAGCTCAGGACCCGACAGGGAGCAGTACTTC. Protein product: CASSSGPDREQYF.

The chain combines TRBV28 with TRBJ2-2; perhaps TRBD1 as D (6 bases). V lost 3 bases, J lost 2 bases, and 16 bases lay in between. Germline-derived CDR1 and CDR2 are MDHEN and SYDVKM. The CDR3 length is 17 residues. The chain's CDR3 is CASSFGGLGANTGELFF. The CDR3 region has the DNA TGTGCCAGCAGTTTTGGAGGTCTGGGGGCAAACACCGGGGAGCTGTTTTTT.

This clone was detected once. DNA for the CDR3: TGTGCCAGCAGCTTACGGGCAGTAACCGGGGAGCTGTTTTTT. It specifies CASSLRAVTGELFF. V and J are TRBV7-2 and TRBJ2-2, with unresolved D. Trimming took 2 bases from V and 5 from J, leaving 9 bases between them. Germline V gene data show CDR1 as SGHTA and CDR2 as FQGNSA. CDR3 length: 14 amino acids.

V is TRBV4-3 and J is TRBJ2-6; D unresolved. The CDR3 extends over 18 amino acids. V was shortened by 0 bases and J by 0 bases, with 12 bases between the two germline ends. Looked up from germline, CDR1 is LGHNA and CDR2 is YSLEER. CDR3 sequence reads: CASSQDWTANSGANVLTF. The CDR3 nucleotides read TGCGCCAGCAGCCAAGATTGGACGGCAAACTCTGGGGCCAACGTCCTGACTTTC.

The chain couples TRBV30 to TRBJ2-7; the match to TRBD1 covers 8 bases. With 5 bases clipped from V and 2 bases from J, the junction kept 2 bases outside the gene matches. CDR1 is GTSNPN and CDR2 is SVGIG in the germline V gene (reference sequence). This CDR3 region has 12 residues. CDR3 residues: CAWGQGPYEQYF. The CDR3 DNA reads as TGTGCCTGGGGACAGGGACCCTACGAGCAGTACTTC.

The chain combines TRBV28 with TRBJ1-5, with 11 bases lining up with TRBD1. V lost 5 bases and J lost 3; bases outside the gene matches: 6. The CDR3 is 16 amino acids. Germline V gene lookup returns CDR1 MDHEN and CDR2 SYDVKM. In DNA form, the CDR3 reads TGTGCCAGCAGTCCTCCGGGACAGGGGGTCAATCAGCCCCAGCATTTT. This codes for CASSPPGQGVNQPQHF. The full variable domain, with the rest looked up from reference TRBV28 and TRBJ1-5, is DVKVTQSSRYLVKRTGEKVFLECVQDMDHENMFWYRQDPGLGLRLIYFSYDVKMKEKGDIPEGYSVSREKKERFSLILESASTNQTSMYLCASSPPGQGVNQPQHFGDGTRLSIL.

This sequence joins TRBV5-1 and TRBJ2-3, with D unclear. The CDR3 length is 14 residues. Germline V gives CDR1 SGHRS, CDR2 YFSETQ. Trimming left V 0 bases short and J 2 bases short, with 7 bases between. Here the CDR3 DNA reads TGCGCCAGCAGCTTGGGTCAGTACACAGATACGCAGTATTTT. Translated, it gives CASSLGQYTDTQYF.

The chain links TRBV30 to TRBJ1-6; the D is unclear. Germline V gene data show CDR1 as GTSNPN and CDR2 as SVGIG (reference sequence). The CDR3 sequence is 11 residues long. V was clipped by 1 base and J by 7 bases, with 2 bases between them. Here the CDR3 reads CAWSENSPLHF. The CDR3 nucleotides are TGTGCCTGGAGTGAGAATTCACCCCTCCACTTT. Filled out from reference TRBV30 and TRBJ1-6, the complete variable domain reads SQTIHQWPATLVQPVGSPLSLECTVEGTSNPNLYWYRQAAGRGLQLLFYSVGIGQISSEVPQNLSASRPQDRQFILSSKKLLLSDSGFYLCAWSENSPLHFGNGTRLTVT.

This clone occurred once. The chain uses TRBV5-1 and TRBJ2-1, with D perhaps matching TRBD1 (5 bases). Germline CDR1 and CDR2: SGHRS and YFSETQ. The CDR3 runs 13 residues. The V gene lost 1 base and the J gene lost 7 bases, with 9 bases spanning the gap. CDR3 sequence (DNA): TGCGCCAGCAGCTTGCCGCAGGGTAATGAGCAGTTCTTC. Translating gives CASSLPQGNEQFF.

This clone was counted between two and nine times. The germline gene is not matched at one end of the junction; a read error may be the cause. The chain uses TRBV7-9 and TRBJ1-3; D is ambiguous. This CDR3 comprises 12 residues. In germline, CDR1 is SEHNR, CDR2 FQNEAQ (reference sequence). CDR3 in amino acids: CASSLALDARDF. CDR3 DNA: TGTGCCAGCAGCTTAGCTTTGGACGCCCGAGATTTT.

The chain carries TRBV28 and TRBJ2-7, with a tentative D call TRBD1 (6 bases). The V end lost 7 bases, the J end lost 2 bases, and 15 bases lay between the germline ends. The CDR3 covers 14 residues. Germline loops: CDR1 MDHEN, CDR2 SYDVKM. The CDR3 protein is CASMRQVPPYEQYF. The CDR3 DNA follows: TGTGCCAGCATGAGACAGGTGCCACCCTACGAGCAGTACTTC.

This chain's CDR3 is CASSYSTGNSEKLFF. In DNA, the CDR3 is TGTGCCAGCAGTTACTCGACAGGTAACTCCGAAAAACTGTTTTTT. The V and J genes are TRBV6-6 and TRBJ1-4; maybe TRBD1 (6 bases). CDR3 length: 15 amino acids. V lost 0 bases to trimming and J lost 8 bases, with 13 bases between them. The germline V gene has CDR1 MNHNY and CDR2 SVGAGI (reference sequence).

This chain connects TRBV5-5 to TRBJ2-7; the D gene is possibly TRBD2 (7 bases). Germline V gene sequence: CDR1 SGHKS, CDR2 YYEKEE (reference sequence). The CDR3 spans 14 residues. With 0 bases removed from V and 4 bases from J, the gap between germline ends came to 11 bases. The CDR3 nucleotides read TGTGCCAGCAGCTTGGCGGGGGGCCGGTACGAGCAGTACTTC. This translates into CASSLAGGRYEQYF. Full variable domain (missing parts from reference TRBV5-5 and TRBJ2-7): DAGVTQSPTHLIKTRGQQVTLRCSPISGHKSVSWYQQVLGQGPQFIFQYYEKEERGRGNFPDRFSARQFPNYSSELNVNALLLGDSALYLCASSLAGGRYEQYFGPGTRLTVT.

V and J are TRBV11-2 and TRBJ2-2; 10 positions match TRBD2. CDR1 is SGHAT and CDR2 is FQNNGV in the germline V gene. This CDR3 region has 17 residues. V lost 5 bases to trimming and J lost 5 bases; unmatched junction nucleotides: 11. CDR3 nucleotide sequence: TGTGCCAGCAGCCGTCGAGCGGGGGGGGCTCCAACCGGGGAGCTGTTTTTT. Translated, it gives CASSRRAGGAPTGELFF.

J is TRBJ1-5 and V is TRBV10-3, with D possibly matching TRBD1 (5 bases). V was trimmed by 2 bases and J by 4 bases, leaving 9 bases between them. This CDR3 is 14 amino acids long. The germline V gene encodes CDR1 ENHRY and CDR2 SYGVKD. The CDR3 region has the DNA TGTGCCATCAGTGAGGGGACGGCAAATCAGCCCCAGCATTTT. Translation: CAISEGTANQPQHF.

This chain uses TRBV28 with TRBJ1-1; tentative D call: TRBD1 (6 bases). The V gene lost 6 bases and the J gene lost 2 bases, with 19 bases spanning the gap. Germline assignment: CDR1 MDHEN and CDR2 SYDVKM. The CDR3 is 16 amino acids. CDR3 loop: CASSLLGAGANTEAFF. The CDR3 DNA follows: TGTGCCAGCAGCCTATTGGGCGCAGGGGCAAACACTGAAGCTTTCTTT.

This chain connects TRBV28 to TRBJ1-3; weak D call: TRBD1 (6 bases). V was shortened by 11 bases and J by 0 bases, with 20 bases between the two germline ends. Germline V CDR1 and CDR2: MDHEN, SYDVKM. This CDR3 contains 16 residues. The DNA for the CDR3 is TGTGCCGCCGTAGGGACAAGGAAATTCTCTGGAAACACCATATATTTT. Its translation: CAAVGTRKFSGNTIYF.

The rearrangement links TRBV18 to TRBJ2-4; possibly TRBD1 for D (6 bases). This CDR3 spans 12 amino acids. Trimming stripped 1 base from V and 8 bases from J, with 6 bases between. Germline loops: CDR1 KGHSH, CDR2 LQKENI. CDR3 DNA: TGTGCCAGCTCACCACAGGGGGACATTCAGTACTTC. Its protein is CASSPQGDIQYF.

J is TRBJ2-5 and V is TRBV18; D not certain. This CDR3 is 12 amino acids long. Germline lookup yields CDR1 KGHSH and CDR2 LQKENI. V was clipped by 3 bases and J by 5 bases, with 7 bases between them. The CDR3 DNA is TGTGCCAGCTCACCCTATGGGGAGACCCAGTACTTC. It encodes CASSPYGETQYF. Full variable domain (rest looked up from reference TRBV18 and TRBJ2-5): NAGVMQNPRHLVRRRGQEARLRCSPMKGHSHVYWYRQLPEEGLKFMVYLQKENIIDESGMPKERFSAEFPKEGPSILRIQQVVRGDSAAYFCASSPYGETQYFGPGTRLLVL.

The CDR3 bases are TGTGCCAGTAGTATACAAGGGGAACAGGACCATACGCAGTATTTT. Its protein is CASSIQGEQDHTQYF. This chain uses TRBV19 with TRBJ2-3; D is perhaps TRBD1 (5 bases). Germline CDR1 reads LNHDA; CDR2 reads SQIVND (reference sequence). This CDR3 has 15 residues. V was cut by 2 bases and J by 7 bases, with 16 bases left in between.

As concerns this clone: The sample contains more than one DNA sequence encoding this CDR3. Here the CDR3 reads CASSLPGGETQYF. CDR3 bases: TGTGCCAGCAGCTTACCAGGTGGGGAGACCCAGTACTTC. The chain links TRBV7-8 to TRBJ2-5; D gene ambiguous. CDR1 is SGHVS, CDR2 FQNEAQ, per germline. The CDR3 has 13 residues. The V end lost 2 bases, the J end lost 5 bases, and 9 bases lay between the germline ends.

The chain is built from TRBV4-1 and TRBJ1-1; D unclear. The V gene's germline CDR1 is MGHRA and CDR2 YSYEKL. This CDR3 contains 13 residues. Trimming took off 7 bases at V and 5 bases at J, with 14 bases between the two ends. CDR3 in DNA: TGCGCCAGCACCCGAATGGTAGGAACTGAAGCTTTCTTT. Its protein is CASTRMVGTEAFF.

The J gene is TRBJ2-7, the V gene TRBV7-6; D remains ambiguous. The CDR3 runs 12 residues. CDR1 and CDR2 from the germline V gene are SGHVS and FNYEAQ. V lost 5 bases to trimming and J lost 5 bases, with 10 bases between them. DNA of the CDR3: TGTGCCAGCAGCCCCACCTGGAACGAGCAGTACTTC. This gives the protein CASSPTWNEQYF. The whole variable domain, filled in from reference TRBV7-6 and TRBJ2-7, reads GAGVSQSPRYKVTKRGQDVALRCDPISGHVSLYWYRQALGQGPEFLTYFNYEAQQDKSGLPNDRFSAERPEGSISTLTIQRTEQRDSAMYRCASSPTWNEQYFGPGTRLTVT.

This clone appeared once. The chain combines TRBV28 with TRBJ2-3; the D is unclear. Between the trimmed V and J ends, which lost 3 bases and 0 bases, there was a span of 4 bases. The CDR3 is made up of 13 amino acids. Germline V CDR1 and CDR2: MDHEN, SYDVKM. The CDR3 is CASSLRSTDTQYF. The CDR3 DNA reads as TGTGCCAGCAGTTTGAGAAGCACAGATACGCAGTATTTT.

The V call is TRBV6-1, the J call TRBJ2-1, with 8 nucleotides matching TRBD2. The CDR3 length is 15 residues. The germline gives CDR1 MNHNS, CDR2 SASEGT. V was pared by 8 bases and J by 0 bases, with 6 bases of the junction left unmatched. CDR3 sequence (DNA): TGTGCCAGCGGCCTTAGCGGGAACTCCTACAATGAGCAGTTCTTC. This encodes CASGLSGNSYNEQFF.

The V call is TRBV28, the J call TRBJ1-5; 10 nucleotides match TRBD1. This CDR3 has 21 amino acids. CDR1 MDHEN and CDR2 SYDVKM come from the germline V gene. The trim removed 6 bases at V and 4 bases at J, leaving 24 bases unmatched. In DNA form, the CDR3 reads TGTGCCAGCAGGACCCAACCTGGGGGGACCGGGACAGGGGAAGGGAATCAGCCCCAGCATTTT. Its protein product is CASRTQPGGTGTGEGNQPQHF.